The 26 T cell receptor beta chains given below trace back to one sample, sequenced in a study of molecular identifiers for immune sequencing clone quantification. TCRdb recomputed calls from the PCR reads with MiXCR, one row per CDR3 protein. The sample includes more than 250,000 distinct CDR3 sequences, roughly a fifth of them seen just once. Material for sequencing was naive CD8+ T cells from blood, with Jurkat cell RNA spiked in. Noted subset: FACS-sorted CD8+CD4-CCR7+CD45RA+ naive T cells. The origin of the receptors is a human donor in good health. Some libraries in this study had Jurkat cell RNA spiked in.

Points on this clonotype: At one end the junction does not follow the germline gene, possibly because of a read error. V is TRBV20-1 and J is TRBJ1-1; TRBD1 matches at 8 bases. This CDR3 has 15 residues. CDR1 DFQATT and CDR2 SNEGSKA come from the germline V gene (reference sequence). CDR3 sequence (DNA): TGCAGTGCTAGAGATTATACAGGGGGGGACACTGACGCTTTCTTT. This translates into CSARDYTGGDTDAFF.

About this clonotype itself: The conserved final phenylalanine or tryptophan is absent from the CDR3, which likely points to a read error. The chain joins TRBV28 to TRBJ2-7, with TRBD2 matching over 13 bases. Unmatched junction bases numbered 3, after V lost 3 bases and J lost 4 bases. CDR1 and CDR2 (germline): MDHEN, SYDVKM. The CDR3 runs 15 residues. In DNA, the CDR3 is TGTGCCAGCAGTTTCCGGGGACTAGCGGGGTACGAGCAGTACCTC. Residues: CASSFRGLAGYEQYL.

Ten or more counts support this clonotype. This chain connects TRBV6-2 or TRBV6-3 to TRBJ2-1; TRBD1 matches 9 bases. The CDR3 contains 14 residues. Trimming at V came to 6 bases and at J to 7 bases, leaving 7 bases not matched to a gene. Germline CDR1 reads MNHEY; CDR2 reads SVGEGT. CDR3 nucleotides: TGTGCCAGCAGCCCGACAGGGGGTTCGAATGAGCAGTTCTTC. As protein: CASSPTGGSNEQFF.

The rearrangement uses TRBV18 and TRBJ1-1; TRBD1 is a possible D gene (6 bases). Trimming pared 3 bases from V and 4 bases from J, leaving 21 bases between. Germline V gene sequence: CDR1 KGHSH, CDR2 LQKENI. CDR3 length equals 17 residues. The CDR3 sequence: CASSPKRWEQGGTEAFF. CDR3 nucleotides: TGTGCCAGCTCACCCAAACGTTGGGAACAGGGCGGCACTGAAGCTTTCTTT.

Notes on this clonotype: Its ends do not fully match the called genes, so a read error is possible. The rearrangement links TRBV20-1 to TRBJ2-3, with TRBD2 matching 9 bases. The CDR3 is made up of 16 amino acids. CDR1 and CDR2 from the germline V gene are DFQATT and SNEGSKA (reference sequence). In nucleotides, the CDR3 is TGCAGTGCCAGAGATCGACTAGCGGCGATCACAGATACGCAGTATTTT. The encoded protein is CSARDRLAAITDTQYF.

At least ten counts were recorded for this clonotype. The V and J genes are TRBV29-1 and TRBJ2-1, with 11 bases fitting TRBD2. CDR1 SQVTM and CDR2 ANQGSEA come from the germline V gene. V lost 7 bases and J lost 0; bases outside the gene matches: 8. The CDR3 extends over 16 amino acids. Here the CDR3 DNA reads TGCAGCGCTTTAGCGGGAGGGCCGAGCTCCTACAATGAGCAGTTCTTC. It yields the protein CSALAGGPSSYNEQFF.

As for this clonotype: No conserved phenylalanine or tryptophan is present at the end of the CDR3, so a read error is the likely explanation. CDR3 DNA: TGTGCCAGTAGTCTAAGGCGGGACTTTGGGGCTGAAGCTTTCCTT. Protein sequence: CASSLRRDFGAEAFL. The chain joins TRBV19 to TRBJ1-1, with D maybe TRBD1 (5 bases). The CDR3 is 15 residues long. Looked up from germline, CDR1 is LNHDA and CDR2 is SQIVND (reference sequence). Trimming left V 5 bases short and J 6 bases short, with 19 bases between.

On this clonotype itself: At one of its ends the junction is not consistent with the germline gene, which may arise from a read error. The gene calls are TRBV12-3 or TRBV12-4 and TRBJ1-1; 7 nucleotides line up with TRBD1. CDR3 length equals 14 residues. For the CDR3, the DNA is TGTACCAGCAGGCTTCCAGGGGGGAACACTGAAGCTTTCTTT. Protein sequence: CTSRLPGGNTEAFF.

This clonotype was seen ten or more times. This chain joins TRBV27 and TRBJ1-1; a possible D gene is TRBD1 (5 bases). Germline CDR1 reads MNHEY; CDR2 reads SMNVEV (reference sequence). V shed 2 bases and J shed 0 bases, with 13 bases lying between them. The CDR3 is made up of 16 amino acids. In DNA, the CDR3 is TGTGCCAGCAGTTTACTGCAGCCGACAGTGAACACTGAAGCTTTCTTT. It codes for CASSLLQPTVNTEAFF.

This clonotype was seen at least ten times. The chain joins TRBV29-1 to TRBJ2-1, with D maybe TRBD2 (5 bases). The CDR3 is made up of 14 amino acids. Germline V gives CDR1 SQVTM, CDR2 ANQGSEA. The V end was cut by 4 bases, the J end by 5 bases, with 15 bases between. Here the CDR3 reads CSVGLAPGNNEQFF. CDR3 nucleotides: TGCAGCGTTGGCCTGGCTCCCGGGAACAATGAGCAGTTCTTC.

This clonotype was seen many times. The V call is TRBV20-1, the J call TRBJ1-1; D is unresolved. The ends were cut back, 3 bases at V and 0 bases at J, with 11 bases in the middle. The length of the CDR3 is 14 residues. CDR1 is DFQATT and CDR2 is SNEGSKA in the germline V gene (reference sequence). As DNA, the CDR3 is TGCAGTGCTAGGGGTATCCGGGTGAACACTGAAGCTTTCTTT. Residues: CSARGIRVNTEAFF.

This chain joins TRBV9 and TRBJ1-1; 7 nucleotides line up with TRBD1. The CDR3 is 13 residues long. The J segment lost 8 bases and the V segment lost 4 bases, leaving 8 bases of the junction unmatched. CDR1 and CDR2 (germline): SGDLS, YYNGEE. The CDR3 DNA follows: TGTGCCAGCAGCTCAGGGGGGTTTTCGGAAGCTTTCTTT. Residues: CASSSGGFSEAFF.

This clonotype was picked up a small number of times. The chain recombines TRBV6-2 or TRBV6-3 with TRBJ1-1; 8 nucleotides agree with TRBD1. The junction had 10 bases not matched to a gene; V was cut back by 2 bases and J by 5 bases. Germline V gene lookup returns CDR1 MNHEY and CDR2 SVGEGT. The CDR3 totals 16 residues. The CDR3 nucleotides read TGTGCCAGCAGTTACGCTCTCAACAGGGGGGGGACTGAAGCTTTCTTT. Translation: CASSYALNRGGTEAFF.

This clonotype has at least ten counts. The rearrangement uses TRBV27 and TRBJ2-7; 14 bases match TRBD2. The ends lost 5 bases at V and 2 bases at J; junction bases unmatched: 5. CDR3 length equals 16 residues. CDR1 and CDR2 from the germline V gene are MNHEY and SMNVEV (reference sequence). The CDR3 coding sequence is TGTGCCAGCAGTCTAACGGGACTAGCGGGGGCCTACGAGCAGTACTTC. Amino acids: CASSLTGLAGAYEQYF.

On this clonotype: One end of the junction does not line up with germline, which may come from a read error. The chain joins TRBV12-3 or TRBV12-4 to TRBJ2-5; D is perhaps TRBD2 (5 bases). There are 13 residues in the CDR3. Here the CDR3 DNA reads TGTGCCAGCAGTTTCGAGGGCCAAAAGACCCAGTACTTC. It specifies CASSFEGQKTQYF.

This clonotype came up many times. Here the CDR3 reads CSARIITGFRTEAFF. The CDR3 coding sequence is TGCAGTGCTAGGATCATCACGGGGTTTAGAACTGAAGCTTTCTTT. The chain recombines TRBV20-1 with TRBJ1-1; D ambiguous. The CDR3 covers 15 residues. In germline, CDR1 is DFQATT, CDR2 SNEGSKA (reference sequence). Trimming pared 3 bases from V and 5 bases from J, leaving 19 bases between.

This clonotype was seen repeatedly, ten times or more. This chain links TRBV20-1 with TRBJ1-2; no clear D. The V gene's germline CDR1 is DFQATT and CDR2 SNEGSKA (reference sequence). V lost 0 bases and J 1 base, leaving 9 bases between the germline ends. This CDR3 is 14 amino acids long. In nucleotides, the CDR3 is TGCAGTGCTAGAGATTTGAAAGTTAACTATGGCTACACCTTC. This encodes CSARDLKVNYGYTF.

This clonotype was found many times. V usage is TRBV7-9 and J usage is TRBJ2-5; D is undetermined. V was pared by 5 bases and J by 0 bases, with 4 bases between. This CDR3 contains 12 residues. The germline CDR1 and CDR2 sequences are SEHNR and FQNEAQ (reference sequence). The CDR3 DNA reads as TGTGCCAGCAGCCAATACCAAGAGACCCAGTACTTC. Its protein product is CASSQYQETQYF.

This clonotype was detected only a few times. The chain uses TRBV9 and TRBJ1-1, with TRBD1 as a possible D gene (5 bases). Germline V gene sequence: CDR1 SGDLS, CDR2 YYNGEE. V lost 3 bases, J lost 1 base, and 19 bases lay in between. This CDR3 has 17 amino acids. The CDR3 DNA reads TGTGCCAGCAGCGGTCAATTGGGGGACCCAGGGAACACTGAAGCTTTCTTT. It specifies CASSGQLGDPGNTEAFF.

This clonotype came up a few times. The chain combines TRBV6-2 or TRBV6-3 with TRBJ2-3; D remains unclear. This CDR3 comprises 17 residues. Germline lookup yields CDR1 MNHEY and CDR2 SVGEGT. Trimming cost V 5 bases and J 2 bases, with 20 bases left between them. CDR3 DNA sequence: TGTGCCAGCAGTACCTTCGAGACTGCCTACCCCACAGATACGCAGTATTTT. Encoded protein: CASSTFETAYPTDTQYF.

V is TRBV25-1 and J is TRBJ2-1; D is undetermined. Germline loops: CDR1 MGHDK, CDR2 SYGVNS. The CDR3 loop spans 13 amino acids. The V gene lost 4 bases and the J gene lost 1 base, with 5 bases spanning the gap. CDR3 residues: CASSVTSYNEQFF. In DNA form, the CDR3 reads TGTGCCAGCAGTGTGACTTCCTACAATGAGCAGTTCTTC.

This clonotype has a count of ten or more. V gene TRBV5-6 combines with J gene TRBJ1-2; 7 bases fit TRBD1. There are 16 residues in the CDR3. V trimming: 4 bases; J trimming: 4 bases; junction bases outside the gene matches: 13. Germline CDR1 is SGHDT and CDR2 is YYEEEE. The CDR3: CASSISVRQGSYGYTF. The CDR3 DNA sequence: TGTGCCAGCAGCATCTCGGTTCGACAGGGCAGCTATGGCTACACCTTC. The variable domain in full, completed from reference TRBV5-6 and TRBJ1-2, reads DAGVTQSPTHLIKTRGQQVTLRCSPKSGHDTVSWYQQALGQGPQFIFQYYEEEERQRGNFPDRFSGHQFPNYSSELNVNALLLGDSALYLCASSISVRQGSYGYTFGSGTRLTVV.

Of note for this clonotype: A much larger clone sits a single nucleotide away, making a read error possible. Since the CDR3 does not end with the conserved phenylalanine or tryptophan, this likely comes from a read error. The chain has TRBV5-3 and TRBJ1-1, with D perhaps matching TRBD1 (6 bases). TRBV5-3 is treated as an ORF (open reading frame) with a function not yet certain. The CDR3 runs 15 residues. The CDR3 protein is CASSFGGQGLGEAFL. In DNA, the CDR3 is TGTGCCAGCAGCTTTGGAGGTCAGGGGTTGGGTGAAGCTTTCCTT.

This clonotype occurred a few times. A clone one base away is much larger, so this may be a read error. This sequence joins TRBV7-9 and TRBJ1-1; D remains unclear. Germline CDR1 is SEHNR and CDR2 is FQNEAQ (reference sequence). This CDR3 comprises 15 residues. Here the CDR3 DNA reads TGTGCCAGCACCGGCGCGGTGAGCTCGAACACTGGAGCTTTCTTT. This codes for CASTGAVSSNTGAFF.

Notes on this clonotype: A read error is possible here, since a much larger clone lies one base away. V usage is TRBV7-6 and J usage is TRBJ2-2; possible D gene TRBD1, 5 bases. V dropped 4 bases and J dropped 6 bases, with 18 bases sitting between them. The length of the CDR3 is 16 residues. Germline V gene lookup returns CDR1 SGHVS and CDR2 FNYEAQ. The CDR3, as DNA: TGTGCCAGCAGCTCGACAATCCCCAGGGTACCCGGGGAGCTGTTTTTT. It codes for CASSSTIPRVPGELFF.

The chain recombines TRBV7-6 with TRBJ2-6; D is uncertain. From germline, CDR1 is SGHVS and CDR2 FNYEAQ. The CDR3 runs to 18 residues. V was trimmed by 1 base and J by 4 bases, leaving 17 bases between them. CDR3 nucleotides: TGTGCCAGCAGCTTAGGAGTCTCTTTTGACTGGGGGGCCAACGTCCTGACTTTC. Its protein product is CASSLGVSFDWGANVLTF.